Below, one TCR beta chain is given with its context. The V gene lost 6 bases and the J gene lost 10 bases, with 22 bases spanning the gap. The CDR3 totals 14 residues. CDR1 and CDR2 from the germline V gene are SQVTM and ANQGSEA. Source study methods: Reference gene primer amplification gave estimated nucleated cell counts. Measured with immunoSEQ multiplex PCR; TCRdb has only the in-frame clones, and not every one. The V and J calls and the clone size are those of that table, but D and trimming were determined from the DNA. Of about 190,000 clones detected, about 88% appear once; the ten largest clones hold roughly 2.2%. The entry originates in a study of blood T cell repertoires in COVID-19. The wider study: Acute and convalescent COVID-19 samples came from the United States, Italy and Spain. T cells, B-cell-depleted T cells, or PBMCs supplied cDNA or gDNA.

J is TRBJ2-1 and V is TRBV29-1, with a possible D match to TRBD2 (6 bases). Source material: peripheral blood. This sequence originates from a man between 65 and 80 years old with active or convalescent COVID-19. The CDR3 nucleotides read TGCAGCGTCTTGAAGGGGAGTTTCGGACTAGAGCAGTTCTTC. Amino acid sequence: CSVLKGSFGLEQFF.